This entry lists 30 T cell receptor beta chains sequenced from one sample in a study of blood T cell repertoires in COVID-19. The data were produced by immunoSEQ multiplex PCR, yet TCRdb's version contains in-frame clones alone and is incomplete. The sample gives some 110,000 clones, 84% of which show up once; 11% to 15% is in the top ten. The specimen sequenced was peripheral blood. The source of these receptors is a woman aged 55-69 years with acute or convalescent COVID-19.

This rearrangement joins TRBV7-6 to TRBJ2-3, with 10 bases identical to TRBD2. J was trimmed by 4 bases and V by 2 bases; bases with no gene match: 3. CDR1 and CDR2 from the germline V gene are SGHVS and FNYEAQ. The CDR3 totals 15 residues. CDR3 protein: CASSLLAGVPDTQYF. The CDR3, as DNA: TGTGCCAGCAGCTTACTAGCGGGAGTGCCAGATACGCAGTATTTT.

This clone was found once. The J gene is TRBJ1-1, the V gene TRBV10-3; D call uncertain. This CDR3 contains 14 residues. V shed 7 bases and J shed 2 bases, with 14 bases lying between them. Germline loops: CDR1 ENHRY, CDR2 SYGVKD. CDR3 sequence (DNA): TGTGCCATCAAGGAGGGTGTTGAAAACACTGAAGCTTTCTTT. Its translation: CAIKEGVENTEAFF.

The chain couples TRBV28 to TRBJ2-7; 9 nucleotides line up with TRBD1. Germline V CDR1 and CDR2: MDHEN, SYDVKM. Trimming took 4 bases from V and 3 from J; bases not matched to a gene: 7. The CDR3 length is 15 residues. CDR3 bases: TGTGCCAGCAGTTCTTCCGGGACAGGGAGCTACGAGCAGTACTTC. Translating gives CASSSSGTGSYEQYF.

This clone was seen just once. This chain connects TRBV5-4 to TRBJ1-1, with TRBD1 matching 8 bases. This CDR3 region has 15 residues. Germline CDR1 reads SGHNT; CDR2 reads YYREEE (reference sequence). Trimming took 3 bases from V and 1 from J; bases not matched to a gene: 5. In DNA form, the CDR3 reads TGTGCCAGCAGCTCGCAGGACAGGGAGAACACTGAAGCTTTCTTT. Protein product: CASSSQDRENTEAFF.

The J gene is TRBJ2-6, the V gene TRBV5-4; D is unclear. This CDR3 spans 15 amino acids. The V end lost 4 bases, the J end lost 0 bases, and 8 bases lay between the germline ends. Germline V gene sequence: CDR1 SGHNT, CDR2 YYREEE (reference sequence). In nucleotides, the CDR3 is TGTGCCAGCAGCAGCACAGTCTCTGGGGCCAACGTCCTGACTTTC. Translation: CASSSTVSGANVLTF.

The chain employs TRBV11-3 and TRBJ2-3; the D gene is possibly TRBD2 (6 bases). The CDR3 is made up of 15 amino acids. Trimming removed 4 bases at V and 3 bases at J, with 14 bases between. Germline V gene lookup returns CDR1 SGHNT and CDR2 YENEEA. In nucleotides, the CDR3 is TGTGCCAGCAGCTCCGGGGGTAAACGAACAGATACGCAGTATTTT. Its translation: CASSSGGKRTDTQYF.

The chain carries TRBV19 and TRBJ1-5; D possibly corresponds to TRBD1 (6 bases). In germline, CDR1 is LNHDA, CDR2 SQIVND (reference sequence). The CDR3 has 13 residues. The CDR3 DNA reads as TGTGCAGCGCGGGGGGCAGGGGATCAGCCCCAGCATTTT. Its translation: CAARGAGDQPQHF.

This chain connects TRBV25-1 to TRBJ1-3, with D perhaps TRBD1 (6 bases). In germline, CDR1 is MGHDK, CDR2 SYGVNS. CDR3 length: 14 amino acids. The ends were cut back, 6 bases at V and 3 bases at J, with 12 bases in the middle. In nucleotides, the CDR3 is TGTGCCAGCAGCCCAGGGGCGGTTGGAAACACCATATATTTT. It translates to CASSPGAVGNTIYF.

The chain has TRBV10-1 and TRBJ2-1; D gene uncertain. The germline V gene has CDR1 WNHNN and CDR2 SYGVQD (reference sequence). V was shortened by 0 bases and J by 8 bases, with 11 bases between the two germline ends. The CDR3 runs 14 residues. CDR3 DNA sequence: TGCGCCAGCAGTGAGTCGACTGGGTCGGATGAGCAGTTCTTC. Translation: CASSESTGSDEQFF.

The chain joins TRBV30 to TRBJ1-1; D perhaps matches TRBD1 (6 bases). Germline assignment: CDR1 GTSNPN and CDR2 SVGIG (reference sequence). V lost 5 bases and J lost 4, with 17 bases in between. The CDR3 spans 14 residues. The CDR3 protein is CAWRKQGGSTEAFF. DNA of the CDR3: TGTGCCTGGCGGAAACAGGGAGGGTCCACTGAAGCTTTCTTT.

The chain uses TRBV4-1 and TRBJ1-2; 7 nucleotides match TRBD1. With V trimmed by 4 bases and J by 7 bases, 12 bases remained unmatched. The CDR3 extends over 15 amino acids. Per the germline V gene, CDR1 is MGHRA and CDR2 is YSYEKL. The CDR3 DNA sequence: TGCGCCAGCAGCCCAGATCCACGGGACAGTAGTGGCTACACCTTC. Translating it yields CASSPDPRDSSGYTF.

This chain uses TRBV7-8 with TRBJ1-1; D gene ambiguous. The CDR3 spans 14 residues. Trimming removed 1 base at V and 1 base at J, with 7 bases between. The germline gives CDR1 SGHVS, CDR2 FQNEAQ. This CDR3 reads CASSLVRGNTEAFF. CDR3 nucleotides: TGTGCCAGCAGCTTAGTCCGGGGGAACACTGAAGCTTTCTTT.

The chain combines TRBV29-1 with TRBJ2-3, with no clear D. The germline V and J ends were trimmed by 3 bases and 2 bases, with 12 bases remaining between them. The CDR3 has 14 residues. The V gene's germline CDR1 is SQVTM and CDR2 ANQGSEA. The CDR3 sequence is CSVEVSRNTDTQYF. The CDR3 DNA is TGCAGCGTTGAGGTCAGTCGAAACACAGATACGCAGTATTTT.

V usage is TRBV5-6 and J usage is TRBJ2-2, with D possibly TRBD1 on 6 matching bases. Germline CDR1 and CDR2: SGHDT and YYEEEE. This CDR3 is 14 amino acids long. V lost 5 bases, J lost 6 bases, and 14 bases lay in between. CDR3 sequence reads: CASSHIKGAGELFF. DNA for the CDR3: TGTGCCAGCAGTCACATTAAGGGGGCCGGGGAGCTGTTTTTT.

The genes are TRBV7-2 and TRBJ2-1; TRBD1 agrees at 11 bases. Germline CDR1 SGHTA, CDR2 FQGNSA. The CDR3 runs 16 residues. Unmatched junction bases numbered 11, after V lost 5 bases and J lost 8 bases. For the CDR3, the DNA is TGTGCCAGCAGCCCCCTCGGACAGGGGGCTATCTATGAGCAGTTCTTC. The encoded protein is CASSPLGQGAIYEQFF. Combining the CDR3 with reference TRBV7-2 and TRBJ2-1 gives the whole variable domain GAGVSQSPSNKVTEKGKDVELRCDPISGHTALYWYRQSLGQGLEFLIYFQGNSAPDKSGLPSDRFSAERTGGSVSTLTIQRTQQEDSAVYLCASSPLGQGAIYEQFFGPGTRLTVL.

In this sample, this clone turned up once. This chain connects TRBV6-5 to TRBJ1-1; D is ambiguous. This CDR3 spans 12 amino acids. Trimming took off 6 bases at V and 0 bases at J, with 5 bases between the two ends. Germline CDR1 reads MNHEY; CDR2 reads SVGAGI. CDR3 in DNA: TGTGCCAGCAGACAGATGAACACTGAAGCTTTCTTT. Its translation: CASRQMNTEAFF.

The gene calls are TRBV7-2 and TRBJ1-3; no clear D. The CDR3 covers 15 residues. The V gene's germline CDR1 is SGHTA and CDR2 FQGNSA. V shed 5 bases and J shed 4 bases, with 15 bases lying between them. The CDR3 region has the DNA TGTGCCAGCAGCCAGGAGGGCGGTGGGGGAAACACCATATATTTT. Translation: CASSQEGGGGNTIYF.

This chain uses TRBV19 with TRBJ1-2; D unresolved. This CDR3 has 13 amino acids. V lost 5 bases to trimming and J lost 5 bases, with 12 bases between them. Germline CDR1 and CDR2: LNHDA and SQIVND (reference sequence). CDR3 loop: CASSLRGGYGYTF. The CDR3 DNA reads TGTGCCAGTAGTCTCCGGGGAGGATATGGCTACACCTTC.

Concerning this clone: Other DNA sequences in this specimen translate into the identical CDR3. V and J are TRBV3-1 (or the pseudogene TRBV3-2) and TRBJ1-1; D call uncertain. The CDR3 totals 13 residues. Germline V gives CDR1 LGHDT, CDR2 YNNKEL (reference sequence). V dropped 1 base and J dropped 2 bases, with 5 bases sitting between them. CDR3 in amino acids: CASSQGANTEAFF. CDR3 sequence (DNA): TGTGCCAGCAGCCAAGGGGCAAACACTGAAGCTTTCTTT.

This sequence joins TRBV5-1 and TRBJ2-7; a weak D match, TRBD2 (5 bases). The CDR3 sequence is 15 residues long. Trimming took off 0 bases at V and 6 bases at J, with 16 bases between the two ends. Germline lookup yields CDR1 SGHRS and CDR2 YFSETQ. The CDR3 here is CASSLAVGRAGEQYF. The CDR3 DNA follows: TGCGCCAGCAGCTTGGCTGTAGGGCGGGCAGGCGAGCAGTACTTC.

This clone came up a few times. The chain uses TRBV27 and TRBJ2-1; 8 positions match TRBD1. J lost 9 bases, V lost 5 bases, and 9 bases had no gene match. The CDR3 is 14 residues long. Germline loops: CDR1 MNHEY, CDR2 SMNVEV (reference sequence). In DNA, the CDR3 is TGTGCCAGCAGTGGGACAGGCCGCCCCCGTGAGCAGTTCTTC. Its protein product is CASSGTGRPREQFF.

The chain combines TRBV19 with TRBJ2-5, with 12 positions matching TRBD1. The CDR3 loop spans 16 amino acids. Germline CDR1 is LNHDA and CDR2 is SQIVND (reference sequence). V lost 6 bases, J lost 7 bases, and 12 bases stayed unmatched. The CDR3, as DNA: TGTGCCAGTAGAGATCTGGGACAGGGGGCGCCTGGGACCCAGTACTTC. It encodes CASRDLGQGAPGTQYF.

The CDR3 sequence is CASSLTPGQRKHTEAFF. The CDR3 DNA follows: TGTGCCAGCAGTCTTACGCCGGGACAGAGGAAGCACACTGAAGCTTTCTTT. This chain uses TRBV3-1 (or the pseudogene TRBV3-2) with TRBJ1-1, with 7 bases aligning to TRBD1. Germline CDR1 and CDR2: LGHDT and YNNKEL (reference sequence). After removal of 6 bases from V and 3 bases from J, the junction contained 16 bases not matched to a gene. The CDR3 has 17 residues.

This clone was seen a single time. V usage is TRBV28 and J usage is TRBJ2-7, with a tentative D call TRBD2 (6 bases). Trimming pared 6 bases from V and 4 bases from J, leaving 19 bases between. CDR3 size: 15 residues. Germline values: CDR1 MDHEN, CDR2 SYDVKM. The CDR3 nucleotides are TGTGCCAGCAGAACCCCCGGGACTGCTCTATACGAGCAGTACTTC. Amino acid sequence: CASRTPGTALYEQYF. Full variable domain (outside the CDR3, taken from reference TRBV28 and TRBJ2-7): DVKVTQSSRYLVKRTGEKVFLECVQDMDHENMFWYRQDPGLGLRLIYFSYDVKMKEKGDIPEGYSVSREKKERFSLILESASTNQTSMYLCASRTPGTALYEQYFGPGTRLTVT.

This clone has only one observation. This chain connects TRBV2 to TRBJ1-6; 8 bases map to TRBD1. Trimming removed 7 bases from V and 10 bases from J; junction bases left unmatched: 6. The CDR3 is 13 residues long. Germline CDR1 reads SNHLY; CDR2 reads FYNNEI. CDR3 loop: CASTGQAKSPLHF. DNA for the CDR3: TGTGCCAGCACGGGACAGGCGAAGTCACCCCTCCACTTT.

The chain is built from TRBV5-1 and TRBJ1-1, with D perhaps TRBD1 (6 bases). CDR1 and CDR2 (germline): SGHRS, YFSETQ. The CDR3 contains 13 residues. The V end lost 4 bases, the J end lost 3 bases, and 10 bases lay between the germline ends. CDR3 nucleotide sequence: TGCGCCAGCAGCCCAGGGGTGCACACTGAAGCTTTCTTT. It is translated as CASSPGVHTEAFF. The variable domain in full, completed from reference TRBV5-1 and TRBJ1-1, reads KAGVTQTPRYLIKTRGQQVTLSCSPISGHRSVSWYQQTPGQGLQFLFEYFSETQRNKGNFPGRFSGRQFSNSRSEMNVSTLELGDSALYLCASSPGVHTEAFFGQGTRLTVV.

The chain is built from TRBV4-1 and TRBJ1-4, with 8 bases fitting TRBD1. CDR1 is MGHRA, CDR2 YSYEKL, per germline. The ends lost 3 bases at V and 7 bases at J; junction bases unmatched: 7. The CDR3 sequence is 15 residues long. This CDR3 is CASSQQGAFSEKLFF. CDR3 sequence (DNA): TGCGCCAGCAGCCAGCAGGGGGCATTTAGTGAAAAACTGTTTTTT.

The chain recombines TRBV11-1 with TRBJ2-1; tentatively, D is TRBD1 (6 bases). The ends were cut back, 6 bases at V and 1 base at J, with 16 bases in the middle. The CDR3 is made up of 16 amino acids. The germline gives CDR1 SGHAT, CDR2 FQDESV (reference sequence). Written as DNA, the CDR3 is TGTGCCAGCAGTCCTGTACTAGGGGGATCCTACAATGAGCAGTTCTTC. Its protein product is CASSPVLGGSYNEQFF.

The J gene is TRBJ2-5, the V gene TRBV3-1 (or the pseudogene TRBV3-2); 9 bases map to TRBD1. CDR3 length: 15 amino acids. Losses at the gene ends were 0 bases for V and 6 bases for J; bases not matched to a gene: 5. The germline V gene encodes CDR1 LGHDT and CDR2 YNNKEL (reference sequence). CDR3 nucleotide sequence: TGTGCCAGCAGCCAAGATTCGGGACAGGGAAAGACCCAGTACTTC. This encodes CASSQDSGQGKTQYF.

V gene TRBV30 combines with J gene TRBJ1-1; 8 positions match TRBD1. With V trimmed by 2 bases and J by 1 base, 6 bases remained unmatched. Germline CDR1 reads GTSNPN; CDR2 reads SVGIG (reference sequence). The CDR3 has 15 amino acids. This chain's CDR3 is CAWSSADRANTEAFF. For the CDR3, the DNA is TGTGCCTGGAGTTCCGCGGACAGGGCGAACACTGAAGCTTTCTTT.